A selection of T cell receptor beta chains follows, all from one sample in a study of CD8 T cells in ankylosing spondylitis. TCRdb analysed the 5' RACE reads with MiXCR anew, one entry per CDR3 protein. Counted here are around 490,000 distinct CDR3 sequences, about 5% occurring once; the ten biggest clones make up under 4.5%. What was sequenced was blood, either unsorted or a sorted T cell fraction (not recorded which). Every receptor here comes from a male donor with ankylosing spondylitis. Both conserved end residues are part of each CDR3. The D gene is left open where the match is weak. A row's size may be missing; if present it is once, few, many or a size class.

j_gene: TRBJ2-1; v_gene: TRBV24-1; d_gene: TRBD2; abundance: many; CDR3nt: TGTGCCACCAGTGGGGCTAGCGGGATTTTCAATGAGCAGTTCTTC; CDR3aa: CATSGASGIFNEQFF
j_gene: TRBJ2-7; v_gene: TRBV5-1; d_gene: -; abundance: many; CDR3nt: TGCGCCAGCAGCTTGGTGCCCTCCTACGAGCAGTACTTC; CDR3aa: CASSLVPSYEQYF
j_gene: TRBJ2-5; v_gene: TRBV5-1; d_gene: -; abundance: many; CDR3nt: TGCGCCAGCAGCGTACTCCCCGGGAGCCAAGAGACCCAGTACTTC; CDR3aa: CASSVLPGSQETQYF
j_gene: TRBJ1-3; v_gene: TRBV4-2; d_gene: -; abundance: many; CDR3nt: TGTGCCAGCAGCCAAGACGGCGCGCGCTCTGGAAACACCATATATTTT; CDR3aa: CASSQDGARSGNTIYF
j_gene: TRBJ2-1; v_gene: TRBV4-3; d_gene: TRBD1; abundance: many; CDR3nt: TGCGCCAGCAGCCAATCCGGGACAGGGATGAATGAGCAGTTCTTC; CDR3aa: CASSQSGTGMNEQFF
j_gene: TRBJ1-6; v_gene: TRBV20-1; d_gene: -; abundance: many; CDR3nt: TGCAGTGCTAGAGATCCCGGCGATTCACCCCTCCACTTT; CDR3aa: CSARDPGDSPLHF
j_gene: TRBJ2-5; v_gene: TRBV5-6; d_gene: TRBD1; abundance: many; CDR3nt: TGTGCCAGCAGCTCCCGGGACAGGGGGCGCCCAGAGACCCAGTACTTC; CDR3aa: CASSSRDRGRPETQYF
j_gene: TRBJ1-4; v_gene: TRBV7-2; d_gene: -; abundance: many; CDR3nt: TGTGCCAGCAGCTTAAGCCGCGCTAATGAAAAACTGTTTTTT; CDR3aa: CASSLSRANEKLFF
j_gene: TRBJ1-1; v_gene: TRBV5-1; d_gene: -; abundance: many; CDR3nt: TGCGCCAGCAGCTTGGCTGCAGGTACTGAAGCTTTCTTT; CDR3aa: CASSLAAGTEAFF
j_gene: TRBJ2-7; v_gene: TRBV4-2; d_gene: -; abundance: many; CDR3nt: TGTGCCAGCAGCGGACAGGCGGGGCCCTACGAGCAGTACTTC; CDR3aa: CASSGQAGPYEQYF
j_gene: TRBJ1-1; v_gene: TRBV10-3; d_gene: -; abundance: few; CDR3nt: TGTGCCACCGCAGGGAGCGGCACTGAAGCTTTCTTT; CDR3aa: CATAGSGTEAFF
j_gene: TRBJ2-7; v_gene: TRBV5-1; d_gene: -; abundance: many; CDR3nt: TGCGCCAGCAGCTTGGAGCCAGCCTCCTACGAGCAGTACTTC; CDR3aa: CASSLEPASYEQYF
j_gene: TRBJ2-5; v_gene: TRBV20-1; d_gene: -; abundance: many; CDR3nt: TGCAGTGCTAGGGGTCCTTCCGGTGAGACCCAGTACTTC; CDR3aa: CSARGPSGETQYF
j_gene: TRBJ2-5; v_gene: TRBV12-3/TRBV12-4; d_gene: TRBD2; abundance: many; CDR3nt: TGTGCCAGCAGTGGGACTAGCGGGGGCCAAGAGACCCAGTACTTC; CDR3aa: CASSGTSGGQETQYF
j_gene: TRBJ2-3; v_gene: TRBV5-1; d_gene: -; abundance: -; CDR3nt: TGCGCCAGCAGCTTGGCCACTCTGCGACCAAGGGAGAGATGGTATAGCACAGATACGCAGTATTTT; CDR3aa: CASSLATLRPRERWYSTDTQYF